This T cell receptor (beta chain) was recovered during a study of cytomegalovirus exposure and HLA in healthy donors. Study in general: Most donors, 80% to 90% of some 400 genotyped, fell in the Caucasian-associated ancestry cluster.

Broader study findings: Most TCR sequences were uncommon, yet certain public TCRs appeared in many donors. Earlier analysis found most TCR beta V segments productive about 90% or about 30% of the time.

This clone has only a few counts. Its antigen is unknown. Unmatched junction bases numbered 7, after V lost 5 bases and J lost 8 bases. Per germline, CDR1 MNHEY and CDR2 SVGAGI. This CDR3 spans 15 amino acids. PCR was performed using 60 Vbeta and 13 Jbeta primers. The method was immunoSEQ multiplex PCR; TCRdb's version includes in-frame clones alone and lacks a portion of them. Here the sample spans roughly 150,000 clones, 60% to 80% being singletons. These donors, healthy bone marrow donors, were studied. The sequence derives from a woman in her 40s in good health and CMV-seronegative. The specimen was PBMCs. The chain is built from TRBV6-5 and TRBJ1-6; 9 bases align to TRBD1. Here the CDR3 DNA reads TGTGCCAGCAGTCGACCGGGACAGGGATATTCACCCCTCCACTTT. Translating it yields CASSRPGQGYSPLHF.